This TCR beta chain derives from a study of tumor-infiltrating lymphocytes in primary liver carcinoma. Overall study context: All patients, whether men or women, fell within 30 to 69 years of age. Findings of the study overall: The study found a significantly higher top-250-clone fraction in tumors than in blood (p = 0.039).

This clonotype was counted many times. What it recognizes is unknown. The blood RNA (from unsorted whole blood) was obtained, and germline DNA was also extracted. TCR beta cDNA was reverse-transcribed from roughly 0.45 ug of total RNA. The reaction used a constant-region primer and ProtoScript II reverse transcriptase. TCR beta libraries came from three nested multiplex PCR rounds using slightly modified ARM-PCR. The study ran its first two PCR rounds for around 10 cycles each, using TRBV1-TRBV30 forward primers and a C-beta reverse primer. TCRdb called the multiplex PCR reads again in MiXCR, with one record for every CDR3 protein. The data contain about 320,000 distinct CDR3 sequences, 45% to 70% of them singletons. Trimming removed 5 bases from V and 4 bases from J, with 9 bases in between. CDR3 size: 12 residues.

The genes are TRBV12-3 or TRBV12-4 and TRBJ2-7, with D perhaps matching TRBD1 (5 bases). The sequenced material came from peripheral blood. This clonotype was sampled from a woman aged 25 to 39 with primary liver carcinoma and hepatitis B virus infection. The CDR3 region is CASSLRVYEQYF. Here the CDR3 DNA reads TGTGCCAGCAGTCTCAGGGTGTACGAGCAGTACTTC.